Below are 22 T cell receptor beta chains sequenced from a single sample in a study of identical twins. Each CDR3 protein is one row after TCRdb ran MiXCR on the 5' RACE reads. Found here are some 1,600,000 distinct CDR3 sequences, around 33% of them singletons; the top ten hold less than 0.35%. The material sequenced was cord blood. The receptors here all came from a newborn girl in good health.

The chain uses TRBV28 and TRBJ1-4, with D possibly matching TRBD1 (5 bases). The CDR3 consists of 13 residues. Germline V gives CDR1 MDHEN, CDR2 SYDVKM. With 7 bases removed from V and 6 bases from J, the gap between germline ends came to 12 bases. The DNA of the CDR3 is TGTGCCAGCAAAACGGGACTATATGAAAAACTGTTTTTT. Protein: CASKTGLYEKLFF.

As DNA, the CDR3 is TGTGCCAGCAGCTTAGCCCTCCTAGCGGGGCACTCCTACGAGCAGTACTTC. It is translated as CASSLALLAGHSYEQYF. The rearrangement joins TRBV7-2 to TRBJ2-7; 9 bases fit TRBD2. This CDR3 spans 17 amino acids. Germline values: CDR1 SGHTA, CDR2 FQGNSA. V shed 0 bases, J shed 0 bases, and the junction held 6 bases outside the gene matches.

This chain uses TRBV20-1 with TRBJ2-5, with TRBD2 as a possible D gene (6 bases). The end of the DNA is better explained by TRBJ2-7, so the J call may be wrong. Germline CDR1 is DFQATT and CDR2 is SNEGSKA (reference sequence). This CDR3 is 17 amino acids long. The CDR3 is CSARDRKGTPLYYEQYF. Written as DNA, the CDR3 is TGCAGTGCTAGAGATAGGAAGGGGACTCCTCTTTACTACGAGCAGTACTTC.

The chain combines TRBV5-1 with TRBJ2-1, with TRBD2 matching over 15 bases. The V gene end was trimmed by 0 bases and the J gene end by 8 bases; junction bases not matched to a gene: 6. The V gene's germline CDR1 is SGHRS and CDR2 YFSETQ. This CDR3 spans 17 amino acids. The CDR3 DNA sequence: TGCGCCAGCAGCTTGGACCTCTGGACTAGCGGGAGGGATGAGCAGTTCTTC. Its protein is CASSLDLWTSGRDEQFF.

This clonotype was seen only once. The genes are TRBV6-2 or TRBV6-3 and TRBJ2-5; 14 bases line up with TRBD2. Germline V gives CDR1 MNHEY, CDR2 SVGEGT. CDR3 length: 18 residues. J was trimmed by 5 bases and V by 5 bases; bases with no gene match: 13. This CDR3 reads CASSAPARWTSGGETQYF. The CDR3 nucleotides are TGTGCCAGCAGTGCCCCGGCGCGTTGGACTAGCGGGGGGGAGACCCAGTACTTC.

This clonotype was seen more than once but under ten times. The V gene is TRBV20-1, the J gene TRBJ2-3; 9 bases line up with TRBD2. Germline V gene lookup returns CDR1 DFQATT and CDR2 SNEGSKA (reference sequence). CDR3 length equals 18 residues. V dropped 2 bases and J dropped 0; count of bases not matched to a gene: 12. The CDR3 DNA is TGCAGTGCTAGACATGGCGGGGGGGCCGGAATAAGCACAGATACGCAGTATTTT. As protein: CSARHGGGAGISTDTQYF.

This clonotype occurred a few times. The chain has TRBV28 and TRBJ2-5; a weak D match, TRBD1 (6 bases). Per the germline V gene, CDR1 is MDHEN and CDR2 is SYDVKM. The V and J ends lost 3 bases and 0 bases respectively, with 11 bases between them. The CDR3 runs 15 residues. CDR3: CASSFQGWYQETQYF. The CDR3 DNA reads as TGTGCCAGCAGTTTTCAGGGGTGGTACCAAGAGACCCAGTACTTC.

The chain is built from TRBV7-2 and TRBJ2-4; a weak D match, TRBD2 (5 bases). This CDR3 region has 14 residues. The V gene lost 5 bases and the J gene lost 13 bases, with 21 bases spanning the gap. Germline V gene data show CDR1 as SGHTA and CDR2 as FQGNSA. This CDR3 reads CASSGLGAQESQYF. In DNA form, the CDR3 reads TGTGCCAGCAGCGGTTTGGGAGCACAAGAGTCCCAGTACTTC.

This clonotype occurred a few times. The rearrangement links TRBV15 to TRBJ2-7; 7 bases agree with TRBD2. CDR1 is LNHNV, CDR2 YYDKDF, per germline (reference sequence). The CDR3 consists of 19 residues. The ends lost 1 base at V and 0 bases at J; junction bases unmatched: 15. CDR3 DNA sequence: TGTGCCACCAGCAGAGGGGTCACGACGAGGGGAGGGAGCTCCTACGAGCAGTACTTC. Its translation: CATSRGVTTRGGSSYEQYF.

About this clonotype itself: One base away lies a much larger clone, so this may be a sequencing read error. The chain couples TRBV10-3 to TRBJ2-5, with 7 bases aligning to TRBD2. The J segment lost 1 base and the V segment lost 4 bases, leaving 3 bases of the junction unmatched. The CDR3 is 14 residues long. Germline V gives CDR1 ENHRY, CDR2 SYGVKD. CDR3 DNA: TGTGCCATCAGTGGGACTAGGGGCCAAGAGACCCAGTACTTC. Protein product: CAISGTRGQETQYF.

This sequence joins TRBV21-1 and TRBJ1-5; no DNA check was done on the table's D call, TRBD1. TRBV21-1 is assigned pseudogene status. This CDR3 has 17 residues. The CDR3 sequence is CASSGIRSKKGNQPQHF. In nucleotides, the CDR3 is TGTGCCAGCAGCGGGATCAGGTCGAAAAAGGGCAATCAGCCCCAGCATTTT.

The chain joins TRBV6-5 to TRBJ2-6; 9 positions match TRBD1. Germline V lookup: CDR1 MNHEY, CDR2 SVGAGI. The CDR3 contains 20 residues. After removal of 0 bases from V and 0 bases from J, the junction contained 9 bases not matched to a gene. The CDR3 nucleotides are TGTGCCAGCAGTTACTCGTGGGGACAGGGAGTTCTCTCTGGGGCCAACGTCCTGACTTTC. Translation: CASSYSWGQGVLSGANVLTF.

The CDR3 loop is CSAAEYEQYF. The DNA for the CDR3 is TGCAGTGCGGCAGAGTACGAGCAGTACTTC. V is TRBV20-1 and J is TRBJ2-7; D gene uncertain. The CDR3 has 10 amino acids. Trimming left V 6 bases short and J 4 bases short, with 7 bases between. Per the germline V gene, CDR1 is DFQATT and CDR2 is SNEGSKA (reference sequence).

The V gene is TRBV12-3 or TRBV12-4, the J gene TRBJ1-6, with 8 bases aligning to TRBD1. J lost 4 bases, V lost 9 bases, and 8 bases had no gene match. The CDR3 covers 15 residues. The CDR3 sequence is CASNGQGVYNSPLHF. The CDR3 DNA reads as TGTGCCAGTAATGGACAGGGAGTTTATAATTCACCCCTCCACTTT.

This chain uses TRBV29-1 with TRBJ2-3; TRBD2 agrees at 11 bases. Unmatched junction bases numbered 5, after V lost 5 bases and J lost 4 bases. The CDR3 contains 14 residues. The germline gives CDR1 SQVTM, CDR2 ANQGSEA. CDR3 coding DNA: TGCAGCGTTCAACTAGCGGGGGCCCCAGATACGCAGTATTTT. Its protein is CSVQLAGAPDTQYF.

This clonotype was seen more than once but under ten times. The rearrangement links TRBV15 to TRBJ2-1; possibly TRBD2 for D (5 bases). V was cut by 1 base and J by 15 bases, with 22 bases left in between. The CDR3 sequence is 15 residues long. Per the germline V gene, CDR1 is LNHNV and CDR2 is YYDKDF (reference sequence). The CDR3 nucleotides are TGTGCCACCAGCAGAGGATCCCCAACTAGGTTTGGCCGGTTCTTC. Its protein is CATSRGSPTRFGRFF.

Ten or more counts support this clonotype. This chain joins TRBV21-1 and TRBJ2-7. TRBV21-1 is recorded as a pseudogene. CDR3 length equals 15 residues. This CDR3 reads CASSTRRIGPYEQYF. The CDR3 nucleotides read TGTGCCAGCAGCACTCGACGGATAGGGCCCTACGAGCAGTACTTC.

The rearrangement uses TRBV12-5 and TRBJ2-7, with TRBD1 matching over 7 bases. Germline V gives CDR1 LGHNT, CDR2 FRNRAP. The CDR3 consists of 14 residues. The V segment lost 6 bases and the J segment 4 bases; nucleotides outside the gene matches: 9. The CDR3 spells CASGLLETGYEQYF. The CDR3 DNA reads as TGTGCTAGTGGCCTCCTGGAGACAGGGTACGAGCAGTACTTC.

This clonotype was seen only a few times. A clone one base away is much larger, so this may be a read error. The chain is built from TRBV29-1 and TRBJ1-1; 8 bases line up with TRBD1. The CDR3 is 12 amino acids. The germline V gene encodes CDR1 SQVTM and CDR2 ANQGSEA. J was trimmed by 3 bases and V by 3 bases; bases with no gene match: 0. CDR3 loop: CSVDRGHTEAFF. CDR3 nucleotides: TGCAGCGTTGACAGGGGGCACACTGAAGCTTTCTTT.

CDR3 sequence (DNA): TGTGCCAGCAGTTACTCGTGGGTGAACACTGAAGCTTTCTTT. Amino acids: CASSYSWVNTEAFF. The genes are TRBV6-5 and TRBJ1-1, with D unclear. The ends were cut back, 0 bases at V and 0 bases at J, with 5 bases in the middle. The CDR3 sequence is 14 residues long. The germline V gene encodes CDR1 MNHEY and CDR2 SVGAGI.

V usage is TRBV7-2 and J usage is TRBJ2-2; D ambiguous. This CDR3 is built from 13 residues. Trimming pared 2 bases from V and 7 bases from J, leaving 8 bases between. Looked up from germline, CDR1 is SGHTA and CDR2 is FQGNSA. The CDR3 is CASSLSTHGELFF. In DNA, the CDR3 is TGTGCCAGCAGCTTATCAACGCACGGGGAGCTGTTTTTT.

The CDR3 DNA reads as TGCAGTGCCAACGACAGGCTCTACGAGCAGTACTTC. Translated: CSANDRLYEQYF. The genes are TRBV20-1 and TRBJ2-7; maybe TRBD1 (6 bases). V gave up 6 bases and J gave up 3 bases, with 12 bases separating them. Germline CDR1 and CDR2: DFQATT and SNEGSKA (reference sequence). The CDR3 length is 12 residues.